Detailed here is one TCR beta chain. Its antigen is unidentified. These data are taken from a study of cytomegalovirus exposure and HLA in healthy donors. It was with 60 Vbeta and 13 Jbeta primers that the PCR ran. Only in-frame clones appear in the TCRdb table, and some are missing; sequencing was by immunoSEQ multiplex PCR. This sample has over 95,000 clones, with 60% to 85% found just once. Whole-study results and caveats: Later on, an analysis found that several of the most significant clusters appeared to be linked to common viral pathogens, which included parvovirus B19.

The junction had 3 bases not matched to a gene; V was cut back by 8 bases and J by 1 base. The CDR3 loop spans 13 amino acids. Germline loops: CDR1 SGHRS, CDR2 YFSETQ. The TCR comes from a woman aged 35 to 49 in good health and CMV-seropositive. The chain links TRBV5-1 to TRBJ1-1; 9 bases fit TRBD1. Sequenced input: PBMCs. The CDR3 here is CASGQGTNTEAFF. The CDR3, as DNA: TGCGCCAGTGGACAGGGGACGAACACTGAAGCTTTCTTT.